The TCR beta chain under discussion was sequenced for a study of prognosis after radiotherapy for stage I lung cancer. Patients were all node-negative on CT and PET/CT, lacking prior chemotherapy, radiotherapy or other malignancies. Two-round multiplex PCR, the amplification method, yielded TCR beta CDR3 from genomic DNA. Each TRBV and TRBJ gene had its own primer in the first PCR round. MiXCR, run by TCRdb on the multiplex PCR reads, gives a single entry per CDR3 protein. The table lists 15,000 to 20,000 distinct CDR3 sequences, roughly 31% of them singletons. This clonotype was counted many times. Trimming took off 4 bases at V and 2 bases at J, with 9 bases between the two ends. The CDR3 length is 13 residues. Looked up from germline, CDR1 is MGHRA and CDR2 is YSYEKL.

The clonotype originates from a donor over 45 with non-small cell lung cancer. The specimen was PBMCs, collected before or after stereotactic body radiation therapy (not recorded which). The J gene is TRBJ2-7, the V gene TRBV4-1; TRBD1 is a possible D gene (6 bases). The CDR3 DNA reads as TGCGCCAGCAGCCGGACAGCCACCTACGAGCAGTACTTC. Translation: CASSRTATYEQYF.